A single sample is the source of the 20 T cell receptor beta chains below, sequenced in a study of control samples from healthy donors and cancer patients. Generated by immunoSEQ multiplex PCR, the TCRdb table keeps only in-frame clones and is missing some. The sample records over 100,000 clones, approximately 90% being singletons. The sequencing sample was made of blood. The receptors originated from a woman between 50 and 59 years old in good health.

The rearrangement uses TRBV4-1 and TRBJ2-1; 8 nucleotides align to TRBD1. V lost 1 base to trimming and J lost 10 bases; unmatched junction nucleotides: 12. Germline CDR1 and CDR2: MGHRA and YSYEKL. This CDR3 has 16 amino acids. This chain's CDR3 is CASSQAVGTGRYEQFF. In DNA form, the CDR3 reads TGCGCCAGCAGCCAAGCTGTCGGGACAGGTCGTTACGAGCAGTTCTTC.

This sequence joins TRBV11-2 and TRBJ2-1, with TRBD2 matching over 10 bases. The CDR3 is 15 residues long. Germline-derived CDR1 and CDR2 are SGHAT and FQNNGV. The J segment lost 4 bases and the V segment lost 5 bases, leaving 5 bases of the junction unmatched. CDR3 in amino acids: CASSRGLADYNEQFF. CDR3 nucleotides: TGTGCCAGCAGCCGCGGACTAGCGGATTACAATGAGCAGTTCTTC.

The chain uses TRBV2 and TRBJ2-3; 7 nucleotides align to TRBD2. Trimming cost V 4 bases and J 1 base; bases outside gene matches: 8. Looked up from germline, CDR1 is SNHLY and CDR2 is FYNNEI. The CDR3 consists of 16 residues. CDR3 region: CASSVVGGRGTDTQYF. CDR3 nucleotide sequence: TGTGCCAGCAGTGTCGTGGGAGGGAGGGGCACAGATACGCAGTATTTT.

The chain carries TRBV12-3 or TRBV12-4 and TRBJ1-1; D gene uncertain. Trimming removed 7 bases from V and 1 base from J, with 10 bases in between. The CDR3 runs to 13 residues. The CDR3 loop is CASTHARNTEAFF. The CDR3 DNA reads TGTGCCAGCACCCACGCGAGGAACACTGAAGCTTTCTTT.

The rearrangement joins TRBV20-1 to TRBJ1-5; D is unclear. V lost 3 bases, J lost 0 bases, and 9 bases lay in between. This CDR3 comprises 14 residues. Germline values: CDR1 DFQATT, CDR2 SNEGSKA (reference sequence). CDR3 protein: CSASMEYSNQPQHF. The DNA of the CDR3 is TGCAGTGCTAGTATGGAATATAGCAATCAGCCCCAGCATTTT.

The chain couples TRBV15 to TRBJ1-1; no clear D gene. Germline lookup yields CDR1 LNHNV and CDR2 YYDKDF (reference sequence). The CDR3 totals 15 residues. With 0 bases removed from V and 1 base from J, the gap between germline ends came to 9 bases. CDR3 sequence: CATSRDPGWNTEAFF. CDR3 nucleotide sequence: TGTGCCACCAGCAGAGACCCGGGATGGAACACTGAAGCTTTCTTT.

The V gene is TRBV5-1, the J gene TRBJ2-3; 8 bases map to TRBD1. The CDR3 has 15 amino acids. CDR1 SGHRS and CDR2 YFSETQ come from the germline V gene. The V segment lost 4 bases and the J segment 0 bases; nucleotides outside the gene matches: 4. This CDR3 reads CASSPGQESTDTQYF. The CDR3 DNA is TGCGCCAGCAGCCCGGGACAGGAGAGCACAGATACGCAGTATTTT.

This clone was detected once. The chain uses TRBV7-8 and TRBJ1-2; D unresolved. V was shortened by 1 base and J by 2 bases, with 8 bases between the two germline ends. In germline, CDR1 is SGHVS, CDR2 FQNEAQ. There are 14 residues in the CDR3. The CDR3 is CASSLGAKNYGYTF. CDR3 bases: TGTGCCAGCAGCTTAGGAGCGAAGAACTATGGCTACACCTTC.

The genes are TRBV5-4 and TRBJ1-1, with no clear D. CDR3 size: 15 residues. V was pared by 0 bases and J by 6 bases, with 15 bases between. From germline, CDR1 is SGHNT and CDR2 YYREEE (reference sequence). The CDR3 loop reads CASSLGTTYGPEAFF. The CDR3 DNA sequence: TGTGCCAGCAGCTTGGGGACGACGTACGGGCCTGAAGCTTTCTTT.

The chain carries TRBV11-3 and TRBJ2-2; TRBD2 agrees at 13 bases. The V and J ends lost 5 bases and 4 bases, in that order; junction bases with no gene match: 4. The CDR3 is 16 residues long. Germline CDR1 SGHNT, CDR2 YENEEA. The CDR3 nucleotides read TGTGCCAGCAGCAAACTAGCGGGAGGGACCACCGGGGAGCTGTTTTTT. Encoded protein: CASSKLAGGTTGELFF.

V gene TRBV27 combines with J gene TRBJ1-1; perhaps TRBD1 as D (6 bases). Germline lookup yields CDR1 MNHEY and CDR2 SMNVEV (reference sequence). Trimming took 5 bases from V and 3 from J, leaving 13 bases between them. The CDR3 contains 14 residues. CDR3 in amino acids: CASSPWTAHTEAFF. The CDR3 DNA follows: TGTGCCAGCAGTCCCTGGACAGCGCACACTGAAGCTTTCTTT.

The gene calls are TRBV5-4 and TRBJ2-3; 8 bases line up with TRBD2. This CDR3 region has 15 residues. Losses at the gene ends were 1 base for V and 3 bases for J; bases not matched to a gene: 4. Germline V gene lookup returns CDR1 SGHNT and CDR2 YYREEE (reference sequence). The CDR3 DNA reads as TGTGCCAGCAGCTTGAGGACGGGGGGGACAGATACGCAGTATTTT. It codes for CASSLRTGGTDTQYF.

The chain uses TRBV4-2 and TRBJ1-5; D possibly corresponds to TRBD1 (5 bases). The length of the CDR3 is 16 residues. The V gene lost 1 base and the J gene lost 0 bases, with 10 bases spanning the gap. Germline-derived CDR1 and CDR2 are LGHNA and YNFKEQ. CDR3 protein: CASSQAAGNSNQPQHF. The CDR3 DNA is TGTGCCAGCAGCCAAGCGGCAGGGAATAGCAATCAGCCCCAGCATTTT.

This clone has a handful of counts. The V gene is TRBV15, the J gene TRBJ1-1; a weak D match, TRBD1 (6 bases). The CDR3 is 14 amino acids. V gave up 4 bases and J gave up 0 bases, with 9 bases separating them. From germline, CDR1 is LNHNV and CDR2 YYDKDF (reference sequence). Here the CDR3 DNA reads TGTGCCACCAGCACGACAGGCATGAACACTGAAGCTTTCTTT. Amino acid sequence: CATSTTGMNTEAFF.

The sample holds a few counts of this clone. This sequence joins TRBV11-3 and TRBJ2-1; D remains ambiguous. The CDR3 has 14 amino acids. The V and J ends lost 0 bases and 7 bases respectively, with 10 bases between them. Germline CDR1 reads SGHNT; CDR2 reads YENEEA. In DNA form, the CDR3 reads TGTGCCAGCAGCTTAGATCATTTGGTAAATGAGCAGTTCTTC. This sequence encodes CASSLDHLVNEQFF. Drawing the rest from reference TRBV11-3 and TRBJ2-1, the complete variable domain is EAGVVQSPRYKIIEKKQPVAFWCNPISGHNTLYWYLQNLGQGPELLIRYENEEAVDDSQLPKDRFSAERLKGVDSTLKIQPAELGDSAVYLCASSLDHLVNEQFFGPGTRLTVL.

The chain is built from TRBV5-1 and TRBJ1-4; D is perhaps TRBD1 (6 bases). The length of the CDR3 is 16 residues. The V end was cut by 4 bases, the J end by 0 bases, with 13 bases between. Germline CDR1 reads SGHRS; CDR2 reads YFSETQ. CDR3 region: CASSTGTKATNEKLFF. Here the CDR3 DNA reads TGCGCCAGCAGCACCGGGACAAAAGCAACTAATGAAAAACTGTTTTTT.

The CDR3 is CASSPGSDYQETQYF. DNA for the CDR3: TGTGCCAGCTCACCCGGGTCAGACTACCAAGAGACCCAGTACTTC. The rearrangement uses TRBV18 and TRBJ2-5; the D is unclear. The CDR3 contains 15 residues. V shed 3 bases and J shed 0 bases, with 11 bases lying between them. Germline-derived CDR1 and CDR2 are KGHSH and LQKENI.

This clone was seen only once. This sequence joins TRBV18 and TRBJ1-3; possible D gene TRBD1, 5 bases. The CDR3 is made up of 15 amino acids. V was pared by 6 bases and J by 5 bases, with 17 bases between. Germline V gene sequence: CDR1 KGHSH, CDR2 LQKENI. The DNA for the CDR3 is TGTGCCAGCTCTCCGACCGGGACTCCACGAAACACCATATATTTT. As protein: CASSPTGTPRNTIYF.

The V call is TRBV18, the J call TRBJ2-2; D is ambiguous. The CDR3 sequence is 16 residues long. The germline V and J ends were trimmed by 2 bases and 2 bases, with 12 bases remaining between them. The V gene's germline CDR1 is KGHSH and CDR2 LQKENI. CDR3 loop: CASSPILGQNTGELFF. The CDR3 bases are TGTGCCAGCTCACCAATCCTCGGGCAAAACACCGGGGAGCTGTTTTTT.

This CDR3 reads CSVPGQGNTEAFF. The CDR3 DNA reads TGCAGCGTTCCTGGACAGGGAAACACTGAAGCTTTCTTT. The chain uses TRBV29-1 and TRBJ1-1; 8 nucleotides match TRBD1. The germline CDR1 and CDR2 sequences are SQVTM and ANQGSEA. The CDR3 totals 13 residues. With 5 bases clipped from V and 2 bases from J, the junction kept 4 bases outside the gene matches.